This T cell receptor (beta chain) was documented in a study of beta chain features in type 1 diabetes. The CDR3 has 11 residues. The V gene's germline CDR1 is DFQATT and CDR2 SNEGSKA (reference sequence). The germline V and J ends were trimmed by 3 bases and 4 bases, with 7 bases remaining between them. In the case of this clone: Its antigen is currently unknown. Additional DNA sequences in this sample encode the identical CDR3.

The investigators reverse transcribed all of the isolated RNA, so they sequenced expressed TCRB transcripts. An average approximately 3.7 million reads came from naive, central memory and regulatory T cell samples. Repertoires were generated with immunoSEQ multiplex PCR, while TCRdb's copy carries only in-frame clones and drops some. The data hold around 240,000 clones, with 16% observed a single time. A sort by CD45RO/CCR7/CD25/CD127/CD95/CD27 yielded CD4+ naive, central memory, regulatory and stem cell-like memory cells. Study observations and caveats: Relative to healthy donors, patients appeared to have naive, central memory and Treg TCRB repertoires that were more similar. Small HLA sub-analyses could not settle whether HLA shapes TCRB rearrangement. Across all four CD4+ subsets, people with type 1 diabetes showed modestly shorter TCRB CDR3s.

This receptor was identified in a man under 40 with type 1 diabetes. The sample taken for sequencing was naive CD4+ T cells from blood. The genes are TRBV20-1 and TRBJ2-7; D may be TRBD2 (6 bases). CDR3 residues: CSASGGYEQYF. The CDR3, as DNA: TGCAGTGCTAGTGGAGGGTACGAGCAGTACTTC.